This is a list of T cell receptor beta chains from one sample in a study of Tregs in tolerant kidney transplant recipients. Clones were read by immunoSEQ multiplex PCR, and TCRdb kept only the in-frame ones, dropping some. The sample includes tens of thousands of clones, around nine tenths of them seen just once. The starting material was CD4+ T cells from blood (PBMCs), obtained 24 months after the transplant. The receptors here all came from a human patient who received a combined kidney and bone marrow transplant. Certain T cells may be donor cells from the graft. The CDR3 runs from the conserved cysteine through the conserved F or W. D genes are given only for firm matches. Clone size is not always given. Where it is, it says once, few, many or a class for expanded clones.

clone_size j_call d_call v_call cdr3_aa cdr3_nt
once TRBJ1-3 TRBD1 TRBV27 CASSSPAQGAGNTIYF TGTGCCAGCAGTTCCCCTGCACAGGGGGCTGGAAACACCATATATTTT
- TRBJ1-3 - TRBV7-9 CASSLGQATGNTIYF TGTGCCAGCAGCTTAGGGCAGGCGACTGGAAACACCATATATTTT
- TRBJ2-5 - TRBV29-1 CSATQETQYF TGCAGCGCCACTCAAGAGACCCAGTACTTC
- TRBJ2-6 - TRBV10-3 CAIFSGMSGANVLTF TGTGCCATCTTTTCGGGAATGTCTGGGGCCAACGTCCTGACTTTC
- TRBJ2-1 TRBD2 TRBV7-2 CASSLVLAGSGEQFF TGTGCCAGCAGCTTAGTACTAGCGGGATCGGGTGAGCAGTTCTTC
- TRBJ2-5 - TRBV7-2 CASSPRRETQYF TGTGCCAGCAGCCCTAGAAGAGAGACCCAGTACTTC
- TRBJ2-1 - TRBV6-4 CASSATLGQYNEQFF TGTGCCAGCAGCGCTACTTTGGGGCAATACAATGAGCAGTTCTTC
- TRBJ2-1 - TRBV5-1 CASSAAGTRHTLSYNEQFF TGCGCCAGCAGCGCGGCCGGGACTCGACATACTCTCTCCTACAATGAGCAGTTCTTC
- TRBJ1-3 - TRBV5-1 CASSLSRAGDFGNTIYF TGCGCCAGCAGCTTGAGCAGGGCCGGGGACTTTGGAAACACCATATATTTT
- TRBJ1-4 - TRBV18 CASSPKRGQDNEKLFF TGTGCCAGCTCACCAAAGCGAGGGCAAGATAATGAAAAACTGTTTTTT
- TRBJ1-2 - TRBV7-2 CASSLARNYGYTF TGTGCCAGCAGCTTAGCCAGAAACTATGGCTACACCTTC
- TRBJ2-7 TRBD2 TRBV7-2 CASSLVGTTRLNYEQYF TGTGCCAGCAGCTTAGTAGGGACTACCAGACTAAATTACGAGCAGTACTTC
- TRBJ1-1 - TRBV7-2 CASSLEKGGTEAFF TGTGCCAGCAGCTTAGAGAAGGGAGGGACTGAAGCTTTCTTT
once TRBJ2-7 - TRBV6-1 CASHQGGGNSYEQYF TGTGCCAGCCACCAAGGGGGCGGGAACTCCTACGAGCAGTACTTC
once TRBJ2-1 TRBD2 TRBV10-3 CAIGREVSNEQFF TGTGCCATCGGGCGGGAGGTATCCAATGAGCAGTTCTTC
- TRBJ2-7 - TRBV18 CASSPPASSRPYEQYF TGTGCCAGCTCACCACCGGCTTCCTCCAGGCCCTACGAGCAGTACTTC
- TRBJ1-3 - TRBV6-4 CASSDPGWEALRNTIYF TGTGCCAGCAGTGACCCGGGGTGGGAGGCTCTCCGAAACACCATATATTTT
- TRBJ2-7 TRBD1 TRBV7-9 CASSLVSGTGVDEQYF TGTGCCAGCAGCTTAGTCTCCGGGACAGGGGTGGACGAGCAGTACTTC
- TRBJ2-7 TRBD1 TRBV4-1 CASRDLRTGGIYEQYF TGCGCCAGCAGAGATCTGCGGACAGGGGGGATCTACGAGCAGTACTTC
- TRBJ2-1 TRBD2 TRBV11-3 CASSHSGLADNEQFF TGTGCCAGCAGCCATTCGGGACTAGCGGATAATGAGCAGTTCTTC
- TRBJ1-6 - TRBV10-3 CAISERSSYNSPLHF TGTGCCATCAGTGAGCGTAGCTCCTATAATTCCCCCCTCCACTTT
- TRBJ1-1 - TRBV6-1 CASKRAANTEAFF TGTGCCAGCAAGAGGGCCGCGAACACTGAAGCTTTCTTT
- TRBJ1-1 - TRBV18 CASSSNSYTLNTEAFF TGTGCCAGCTCATCCAACAGCTATACCTTGAACACTGAAGCTTTCTTT
- TRBJ2-1 TRBD2 TRBV19 CASSSGGIYYNEQFF TGTGCCAGCAGTAGCGGGGGGATTTACTACAATGAGCAGTTCTTC
- TRBJ1-1 - TRBV18 CASSPSVGEAFF TGTGCCAGCTCACCATCCGTCGGTGAAGCTTTCTTT
- TRBJ2-2 TRBD2 TRBV5-1 CASSPRTSGVNTGELFF TGCGCCAGCAGCCCTCGGACTAGCGGGGTGAACACCGGGGAGCTGTTTTTT
- TRBJ2-5 - TRBV11-3 CASTPVGGRQETQYF TGTGCCAGCACCCCAGTCGGGGGGCGGCAAGAGACCCAGTACTTC
- TRBJ1-1 - TRBV11-3 CASSRIRSEAFF TGTGCCAGCAGCCGCATCCGGTCTGAAGCTTTCTTT
- TRBJ2-7 - TRBV5-1 CASRGSSYEQYF TGCGCCAGCCGGGGGAGCTCCTACGAGCAGTACTTC
- TRBJ2-5 TRBD2 TRBV19 CASLGAGDVTETQYF TGTGCCAGCCTAGGTGCGGGAGATGTTACGGAGACCCAGTACTTC
- TRBJ1-2 - TRBV5-1 CASSLGGTTLNGGYTF TGCGCCAGCAGCTTGGGGGGGACAACCCTCAACGGGGGCTACACCTTC
- TRBJ2-7 - TRBV7-2 CASKFSGASYEQYF TGTGCCAGCAAGTTTAGCGGAGCTTCCTACGAGCAGTACTTC
- TRBJ2-6 TRBD1 TRBV18 CASSPLRTGRFSGANVLTF TGTGCCAGCTCACCCCTGAGGACAGGGAGGTTCTCTGGGGCCAACGTCCTGACTTTC
- TRBJ1-1 TRBD1 TRBV11-3 CASSYRGGTEAFF TGTGCCAGCAGTTACAGGGGAGGCACTGAAGCTTTCTTT
- TRBJ1-5 TRBD1 TRBV27 CASSLFATGTVGQPQHF TGTGCCAGCAGTTTATTCGCGACGGGGACAGTTGGTCAGCCCCAGCATTTT
- TRBJ2-2 - TRBV7-8 CASSLSRATGELFF TGTGCCAGCAGCTTGAGCAGGGCCACCGGGGAGCTGTTTTTT
- TRBJ2-7 - TRBV18 CASSPPRGTYEQYF TGTGCCAGCTCACCACCTCGGGGTACCTACGAGCAGTACTTC
- TRBJ1-2 - TRBV5-6 CASSLAGGPNYGYTF TGTGCCAGCAGCTTGGCCGGGGGGCCTAACTATGGCTACACCTTC
- TRBJ2-3 TRBD1 TRBV7-3 CASSFGTGGDTDTQYF TGTGCCAGCAGCTTTGGGACAGGGGGAGACACAGATACGCAGTATTTT
- TRBJ1-2 TRBD1 TRBV19 CASKRVAGGGYTF TGTGCCAGTAAACGTGTGGCAGGGGGTGGCTACACCTTC
- TRBJ2-3 - TRBV19 CPFRTASTDTQYF TGCCCTTTCCGGACAGCTAGCACAGATACGCAGTATTTT
- TRBJ2-7 TRBD1 TRBV11-2 CASSLPHTGGREQYF TGTGCCAGCAGCTTACCACACACAGGGGGCAGGGAGCAGTACTTC
once TRBJ2-7 - TRBV9 CASSVLPSYEQYF TGTGCCAGCAGCGTGCTCCCCTCCTACGAGCAGTACTTC
- TRBJ2-2 - TRBV11-3 CASSSRGTEPGELFF TGTGCCAGCAGCTCCCGGGGAACTGAGCCCGGGGAGCTGTTTTTT
- TRBJ2-1 - TRBV2 CASSFSRHSYNEQFF TGTGCCAGCAGTTTTTCCAGACACTCCTACAATGAGCAGTTCTTC
- TRBJ2-6 - TRBV18 CASSPYRAAGSGANVLTF TGTGCCAGCTCACCTTATAGAGCGGCCGGCTCTGGGGCCAACGTCCTGACTTTC
- TRBJ2-7 - TRBV6-5 CASSYNRNYEQYF TGTGCCAGCAGTTATAACAGGAACTACGAGCAGTACTTC
once TRBJ2-7 TRBD2 TRBV7-3 CASSPNRDWEGEQYF TGTGCCAGCAGCCCAAACCGGGACTGGGAGGGGGAGCAGTACTTC
few TRBJ1-2 - TRBV2 CASRGDNDYGYTF TGTGCCAGCAGAGGGGACAACGACTATGGCTACACCTTC
- TRBJ1-1 TRBD1 TRBV19 CASSSGTGGWAEAFF TGTGCCAGTAGCTCCGGGACAGGGGGGTGGGCTGAAGCTTTCTTT